In its sample, the clone carrying this T cell receptor (beta chain) was seen many times. Each CDR3 protein gets one entry after TCRdb re-called the 5' RACE reads with MiXCR. The sample has approximately 65,000 distinct CDR3 sequences; around 4% are singletons. The sample is drawn from a study of neurological immune-mediated disorders. V dropped 3 bases and J dropped 8 bases, with 10 bases sitting between them. CDR3 length equals 13 residues. The specimen sequenced was PBMCs. The chain couples TRBV12-3 or TRBV12-4 to TRBJ2-2, with D uncertain. This clonotype was sampled from a man aged 45 to 65 with multiple sclerosis. The CDR3 sequence: CASSFPRRGELFF. Here the CDR3 DNA reads TGTGCCAGCAGTTTCCCCCGAAGGGGGGAGCTGTTTTTT.